This TCR beta chain was found in a study of blood T cell repertoires in COVID-19. Residents of under 25 US areas, aged about 18 to 89 years, made up the participants. This CDR3 spans 15 amino acids. In germline, CDR1 is SGHDT, CDR2 YYEEEE. With 4 bases removed from V and 1 base from J, the gap between germline ends came to 15 bases. Per the original data handling: It was from reference gene primer amplification that nucleated cell counts were estimated. This table comes from immunoSEQ multiplex PCR, and its TCRdb copy is limited to in-frame clones, with some not included. V, J and clone size are those of that table, while D and trimming were read from the DNA. The table records about 140,000 clones, 84% of them present only once.

The clonotype was recovered from a man aged 40-49 years with acute COVID-19. The sample consisted of PBMCs or T cells enriched from blood (not recorded which). The chain employs TRBV5-6 and TRBJ2-7, with a tentative D call TRBD2 (5 bases). CDR3 in DNA: TGTGCCAGCAGCCCCCGAGAGGAGGTGTCCTACGAGCAGTACTTC. Translated: CASSPREEVSYEQYF. The full variable domain, rest sourced from reference TRBV5-6 and TRBJ2-7, is DAGVTQSPTHLIKTRGQQVTLRCSPKSGHDTVSWYQQALGQGPQFIFQYYEEEERQRGNFPDRFSGHQFPNYSSELNVNALLLGDSALYLCASSPREEVSYEQYFGPGTRLTVT.